The subject of this entry is one T cell receptor beta chain. The CDR3 totals 16 residues. V shed 5 bases and J 8 bases; nucleotides not matched to a gene: 13. Germline lookup yields CDR1 LNHDA and CDR2 SQIVND (reference sequence). The data were taken from a study of cytomegalovirus exposure and HLA in healthy donors. Researchers ran the PCR with 60 Vbeta and 13 Jbeta primers. Assay used: immunoSEQ multiplex PCR; TCRdb lists only in-frame clones, some missing. Among 170,000 or so clones listed, around 78% were seen once. Material for sequencing was PBMCs. This TCR was recovered from a woman in her forties or fifties in good health and CMV-seropositive. V usage is TRBV19 and J usage is TRBJ2-2, with TRBD2 matching over 8 bases. CDR3 sequence reads: CASSPQAGVGGGELFF. In nucleotides, the CDR3 is TGTGCCAGTAGTCCTCAAGCGGGGGTGGGTGGTGGGGAGCTGTTTTTT.